The 27 T cell receptor beta chains below were found in one sample sequenced in a study of blood T cell repertoires in COVID-19. Profiled with immunoSEQ multiplex PCR; TCRdb holds only in-frame clones, not every one. The sample lists about 280,000 clones; 88% were seen once. Sequencing was performed on peripheral blood. Receptors were obtained from a woman aged 30 to 39 with COVID-19, enrolled during active disease.

This clone was picked up one time. The chain has TRBV5-8 and TRBJ1-5; 11 nucleotides match TRBD1. The CDR3 covers 15 residues. Germline CDR1 and CDR2: SGHTS and YDEGEE. J gave up 4 bases and V 3 bases, and 3 bases lay outside the gene matches. The DNA of the CDR3 is TGTGCCAGCAGCTGGGGGACAGGGGGAAATCAGCCCCAGCATTTT. Translation gives CASSWGTGGNQPQHF.

This chain uses TRBV18 with TRBJ1-5; 8 positions agree with TRBD1. The V gene's germline CDR1 is KGHSH and CDR2 LQKENI. This CDR3 comprises 14 residues. Unmatched junction bases numbered 2, after V lost 4 bases and J lost 3 bases. CDR3 sequence: CASSLTGVNQPQHF. The DNA of the CDR3 is TGTGCCAGCTCACTGACAGGGGTCAATCAGCCCCAGCATTTT. The variable domain in full, completed from reference TRBV18 and TRBJ1-5, reads NAGVMQNPRHLVRRRGQEARLRCSPMKGHSHVYWYRQLPEEGLKFMVYLQKENIIDESGMPKERFSAEFPKEGPSILRIQQVVRGDSAAYFCASSLTGVNQPQHFGDGTRLSIL.

The chain joins TRBV11-3 to TRBJ2-1; the match to TRBD2 covers 7 bases. The V segment lost 2 bases and the J segment 3 bases; nucleotides outside the gene matches: 7. CDR1 is SGHNT, CDR2 YENEEA, per germline. The CDR3 consists of 16 residues. The CDR3: CASSLIPSGSYNEQFF. The CDR3 DNA reads TGTGCCAGCAGCTTAATCCCTAGCGGAAGCTACAATGAGCAGTTCTTC.

The V and J genes are TRBV7-2 and TRBJ2-7; 10 positions match TRBD2. CDR3 length: 16 amino acids. Germline V gene data show CDR1 as SGHTA and CDR2 as FQGNSA. The V and J ends lost 7 bases and 1 base, in that order; junction bases with no gene match: 10. The DNA for the CDR3 is TGTGCCAGCAATTCGGGACTAGCGAGCATTTCCTACGAGCAGTACTTC. Translated, it gives CASNSGLASISYEQYF.

This clone has just one count. V and J are TRBV19 and TRBJ2-1, with 16 bases aligning to TRBD2. After removal of 7 bases from V and 4 bases from J, the junction contained 7 bases not matched to a gene. CDR1 is LNHDA, CDR2 SQIVND, per germline (reference sequence). CDR3 size: 17 residues. The CDR3 region has the DNA TGTGCCAGTATCCAGGGGACTAGCGGGAGGGGGTACAATGAGCAGTTCTTC. Protein: CASIQGTSGRGYNEQFF.

This chain connects TRBV10-3 to TRBJ1-2, with D perhaps matching TRBD1 (6 bases). Germline V gene lookup returns CDR1 ENHRY and CDR2 SYGVKD. V was pared by 3 bases and J by 8 bases, with 16 bases between. The CDR3 is 14 residues long. CDR3 nucleotide sequence: TGTGCCATCAGTGATCTCGTTGGGGGCCGCGGCTACACCTTC. Amino acids: CAISDLVGGRGYTF.

There are a few counts of this clone. The CDR3 region is CASSPEAVNSPLHF. The CDR3 bases are TGCGCCAGCAGCCCCGAGGCAGTTAATTCACCCCTCCACTTT. The genes are TRBV5-1 and TRBJ1-6, with D uncertain. With 4 bases removed from V and 6 bases from J, the gap between germline ends came to 11 bases. In germline, CDR1 is SGHRS, CDR2 YFSETQ. The CDR3 consists of 14 residues.

The chain links TRBV6-5 to TRBJ2-1, with 11 bases lining up with TRBD2. Germline V CDR1 and CDR2: MNHEY, SVGAGI. CDR3 size: 15 residues. Trimming cost V 4 bases and J 7 bases; bases outside gene matches: 6. Written as DNA, the CDR3 is TGTGCCAGCAGTTCTTTAGCGGGAGGGGGGAATGAGCAGTTCTTC. Protein sequence: CASSSLAGGGNEQFF.

This clone is a singleton in its sample. The gene calls are TRBV25-1 and TRBJ2-5; D is ambiguous. Germline V gene lookup returns CDR1 MGHDK and CDR2 SYGVNS. This CDR3 contains 14 residues. V lost 4 bases, J lost 1 base, and 10 bases lay in between. CDR3 bases: TGTGCCAGCAGTGGCAACTTACCCCAAGAGACCCAGTACTTC. Amino acids: CASSGNLPQETQYF.

There are a few counts of this clone. The J gene is TRBJ1-4, the V gene TRBV4-1, with 9 bases that match TRBD1. The germline CDR1 and CDR2 sequences are MGHRA and YSYEKL. The CDR3 loop spans 14 amino acids. V gave up 4 bases and J gave up 7 bases; unmatched junction bases: 4. CDR3 nucleotides: TGCGCCAGCAGCCTCGGGACAGGGAGTGAAAAACTGTTTTTT. It is translated as CASSLGTGSEKLFF.

The chain links TRBV30 to TRBJ2-7; possible D gene TRBD2, 6 bases. Trimming cost V 5 bases and J 4 bases, with 12 bases left between them. Germline CDR1 and CDR2: GTSNPN and SVGIG (reference sequence). This CDR3 is 12 amino acids long. CDR3 protein: CAWGTPLYEQYF. The DNA of the CDR3 is TGTGCCTGGGGGACTCCTCTTTACGAGCAGTACTTC.

The chain recombines TRBV7-9 with TRBJ1-4; maybe TRBD1 (6 bases). Germline lookup yields CDR1 SEHNR and CDR2 FQNEAQ (reference sequence). The V gene lost 5 bases and the J gene lost 8 bases, with 18 bases spanning the gap. The CDR3 extends over 15 amino acids. The CDR3 bases are TGTGCCAGCAGCCCTGGACAGAGAACTTCGGAAAAACTGTTTTTT. Translation: CASSPGQRTSEKLFF.

This clone was recorded only once. J is TRBJ2-1 and V is TRBV9; 7 bases are a match to TRBD1. Germline loops: CDR1 SGDLS, CDR2 YYNGEE. The CDR3 length is 16 residues. Trimming took 2 bases from V and 8 from J; bases not matched to a gene: 13. The CDR3 region is CASSVYYRGRSDEQFF. Here the CDR3 DNA reads TGTGCCAGCAGCGTCTATTACAGGGGTAGGTCAGATGAGCAGTTCTTC. Together with reference TRBV9 and TRBJ2-1, the CDR3 gives the full variable domain: DSGVTQTPKHLITATGQRVTLRCSPRSGDLSVYWYQQSLDQGLQFLIQYYNGEERAKGNILERFSAQQFPDLHSELNLSSLELGDSALYFCASSVYYRGRSDEQFFGPGTRLTVL.

This chain uses TRBV29-1 with TRBJ2-7, with 9 bases aligning to TRBD2. V gave up 7 bases and J gave up 3 bases; unmatched junction bases: 7. Germline CDR1 and CDR2: SQVTM and ANQGSEA. The CDR3 spans 13 residues. The CDR3, as DNA: TGCAGCGCAACCGGGACTAGCAGCTACGAGCAGTACTTC. This translates into CSATGTSSYEQYF.

The chain employs TRBV11-2 and TRBJ2-1; tentative D call: TRBD2 (5 bases). The CDR3 runs to 14 residues. Trimming left V 3 bases short and J 1 base short, with 7 bases between. Germline-derived CDR1 and CDR2 are SGHAT and FQNNGV. CDR3 nucleotide sequence: TGTGCCAGCAGCTTTCTAGCTTCCTACAATGAGCAGTTCTTC. This encodes CASSFLASYNEQFF.

This rearrangement joins TRBV6-5 to TRBJ2-2, with 7 positions matching TRBD1. Germline CDR1 and CDR2: MNHEY and SVGAGI. The CDR3 has 14 residues. The V and J ends lost 11 bases and 4 bases, in that order; junction bases with no gene match: 10. The CDR3 bases are TGTGCCGGGGGAGACAGGGCGGGCACCGGGGAGCTGTTTTTT. Translated, it gives CAGGDRAGTGELFF.

The rearrangement links TRBV5-4 to TRBJ1-2, with unresolved D. The V and J ends lost 1 base and 5 bases respectively, with 9 bases between them. This CDR3 is 13 amino acids long. Looked up from germline, CDR1 is SGHNT and CDR2 is YYREEE (reference sequence). The CDR3 sequence: CASSLQELYGYTF. Here the CDR3 DNA reads TGTGCCAGCAGCTTGCAGGAACTTTATGGCTACACCTTC.

The chain is built from TRBV5-6 and TRBJ2-3; possibly TRBD1 for D (5 bases). CDR3 length: 15 amino acids. Germline loops: CDR1 SGHDT, CDR2 YYEEEE. The V gene lost 2 bases and the J gene lost 6 bases, with 16 bases spanning the gap. DNA for the CDR3: TGTGCCAGCAGCTTCTGGGGCCCCCCTGGGGATACGCAGTATTTT. Encoded protein: CASSFWGPPGDTQYF. The full variable domain, its missing parts supplied by reference TRBV5-6 and TRBJ2-3, is DAGVTQSPTHLIKTRGQQVTLRCSPKSGHDTVSWYQQALGQGPQFIFQYYEEEERQRGNFPDRFSGHQFPNYSSELNVNALLLGDSALYLCASSFWGPPGDTQYFGPGTRLTVL.

Only one count was recorded for this clone. This sequence joins TRBV6-2 or TRBV6-3 and TRBJ2-4, with D possibly TRBD1 on 5 matching bases. Germline V CDR1 and CDR2: MNHEY, SVGEGT. CDR3 length: 14 residues. V lost 0 bases, J lost 5 bases, and 8 bases lay in between. CDR3 sequence reads: CASSYSREENIQYF. Written as DNA, the CDR3 is TGTGCCAGCAGTTACTCCAGGGAAGAAAACATTCAGTACTTC.

J is TRBJ2-2 and V is TRBV9, with D hard to call. Germline V gene lookup returns CDR1 SGDLS and CDR2 YYNGEE. V was cut by 0 bases and J by 7 bases, with 13 bases left in between. This CDR3 spans 15 amino acids. CDR3 region: CASSVAVQAIGELFF. In DNA, the CDR3 is TGTGCCAGCAGCGTAGCCGTGCAGGCGATCGGGGAGCTGTTTTTT.

The genes are TRBV5-1 and TRBJ2-1; the D gene is possibly TRBD2 (7 bases). V lost 6 bases and J lost 10, with 17 bases in between. This CDR3 spans 13 amino acids. Germline assignment: CDR1 SGHRS and CDR2 YFSETQ. Here the CDR3 reads CASKGEGLGEQFF. In DNA, the CDR3 is TGCGCCAGCAAGGGGGAGGGCCTCGGGGAGCAGTTCTTC.

The chain is built from TRBV5-1 and TRBJ1-1; TRBD1 might be the D (6 bases). The germline V and J ends were trimmed by 5 bases and 6 bases, with 17 bases remaining between them. Germline lookup yields CDR1 SGHRS and CDR2 YFSETQ. There are 14 residues in the CDR3. CDR3 region: CASRPSGEKAEAFF. As DNA, the CDR3 is TGCGCCAGCAGGCCCTCAGGGGAGAAGGCTGAAGCTTTCTTT.

The rearrangement uses TRBV6-5 and TRBJ2-7, with TRBD1 identical over 9 bases. Germline assignment: CDR1 MNHEY and CDR2 SVGAGI. This CDR3 comprises 13 residues. Trimming took 5 bases from V and 5 from J; bases not matched to a gene: 4. DNA for the CDR3: TGTGCCAGCAGTAGAGGACAGGGGCACGAGCAGTACTTC. Amino acids: CASSRGQGHEQYF.

This chain connects TRBV9 to TRBJ2-3, with no clear D. Per germline, CDR1 SGDLS and CDR2 YYNGEE. The CDR3 has 13 amino acids. V dropped 2 bases and J dropped 2 bases, with 6 bases sitting between them. The CDR3 loop reads CASSVTVTDTQYF. The CDR3 nucleotides are TGTGCCAGCAGCGTCACGGTCACAGATACGCAGTATTTT.

The chain has TRBV19 and TRBJ1-1; D remains unclear. The CDR3 has 14 residues. Trimming removed 0 bases at V and 4 bases at J, with 9 bases between. CDR1 and CDR2 from the germline V gene are LNHDA and SQIVND (reference sequence). Written as DNA, the CDR3 is TGTGCCAGTAGTATAGAGGGCAGCCGCACTGAAGCTTTCTTT. It specifies CASSIEGSRTEAFF.

This clone is a singleton in its sample. The chain uses TRBV28 and TRBJ1-4, with D perhaps matching TRBD1 (6 bases). Trimming took 3 bases from V and 2 from J, leaving 10 bases between them. The CDR3 loop spans 15 amino acids. Germline assignment: CDR1 MDHEN and CDR2 SYDVKM. The CDR3 sequence: CASSFTGSTNEKLFF. Written as DNA, the CDR3 is TGTGCCAGCAGTTTTACAGGGAGCACTAATGAAAAACTGTTTTTT.

The V gene is TRBV6-2 or TRBV6-3, the J gene TRBJ2-7; TRBD2 might be the D (6 bases). Germline CDR1 is MNHEY and CDR2 is SVGEGT. This CDR3 spans 12 amino acids. Trimming took off 5 bases at V and 4 bases at J, with 9 bases between the two ends. As DNA, the CDR3 is TGTGCCAGCAGTGGAGGGCCTTACGAGCAGTACTTC. It is translated as CASSGGPYEQYF.